This entry concerns a single T cell receptor beta chain. This sample was taken from a study of sequential checkpoint blockade in melanoma. Study-wide context: Maintenance nivolumab came after either treatment sequence.

The CDR3 is 15 residues long. V lost 5 bases, J lost 3 bases, and 5 bases stayed unmatched. Looked up from germline, CDR1 is MNHNS and CDR2 is SASEGT. Here immunoSEQ multiplex PCR was the method, and the copy in TCRdb shows in-frame clones only, minus some. Of 15,000 or so clones in the sample, 85% to 95% are singletons; the top ten hold roughly 24%. Specified treatment: randomized to nivolumab then ipilimumab (arm A) or the reverse (arm B). No patient had prior DNA-damaging chemotherapy. The starting material was CD8+ T cells sorted from blood (inferred from file names), obtained from a patient given nivolumab and ipilimumab in sequence. This receptor was identified in a human donor with melanoma. This sequence joins TRBV6-1 and TRBJ2-7, with 12 bases lining up with TRBD2. The CDR3 DNA sequence: TGTGCCAGCAGTCTAGCGGGAGGGCCGGTCTACGAGCAGTACTTC. The encoded protein is CASSLAGGPVYEQYF.